A single count supports the clone carrying this T cell receptor (beta chain). The assay was immunoSEQ multiplex PCR, and TCRdb's table has in-frame clones only and misses some. The sample has tens of thousands of clones; just under 90% are singletons. These data originate in a study of T cell changes during pregnancy in multiple sclerosis. The CDR3 consists of 14 residues. V lost 3 bases and J lost 1, with 7 bases in between. Germline V CDR1 and CDR2: LNHNV, YYDKDF (reference sequence). The chain combines TRBV15 with TRBJ2-1; possibly TRBD1 for D (6 bases). The source was CD4+ T cells from peripheral blood mononuclear cells, collected in the first trimester of pregnancy. The clonotype originates from a female donor with multiple sclerosis, enrolled in a pregnancy study. CDR3 coding DNA: TGTGCCACCAGCAGGACAGGATCCTACAATGAGCAGTTCTTC. It yields the protein CATSRTGSYNEQFF.